In this sample, the clone carrying this T cell receptor beta chain turned up a few times. These data come from a study of T cells after yellow fever vaccination. TCRdb re-called the 5' RACE reads with MiXCR, one entry per CDR3 protein. The sample lists approximately 47,000 distinct CDR3 sequences; 5.5% to 7.5% were seen once. This TCR derives from a man aged 30 to 45 who received the YFV17D yellow fever vaccine. Here the sequenced sample was PBMCs, either bulk or a sorted T-cell subset (CD4+, CD8+, memory, or dextramer-sorted; not recorded which), taken 45 days after the yellow fever booster vaccination.

The CDR3 protein is CAWSSGSGYNEQFF. CDR3 DNA sequence: TGTGCCTGGAGCTCTGGCTCCGGCTACAATGAGCAGTTCTTC. V usage is TRBV30 and J usage is TRBJ2-1; D gene uncertain. Germline V CDR1 and CDR2: GTSNPN, SVGIG (reference sequence). V lost 3 bases to trimming and J lost 3 bases, with 12 bases between them. The CDR3 runs 14 residues. Supplemented by reference TRBV30 and TRBJ2-1, the full variable domain reads SQTIHQWPATLVQPVGSPLSLECTVEGTSNPNLYWYRQAAGRGLQLLFYSVGIGQISSEVPQNLSASRPQDRQFILSSKKLLLSDSGFYLCAWSSGSGYNEQFFGPGTRLTVL.